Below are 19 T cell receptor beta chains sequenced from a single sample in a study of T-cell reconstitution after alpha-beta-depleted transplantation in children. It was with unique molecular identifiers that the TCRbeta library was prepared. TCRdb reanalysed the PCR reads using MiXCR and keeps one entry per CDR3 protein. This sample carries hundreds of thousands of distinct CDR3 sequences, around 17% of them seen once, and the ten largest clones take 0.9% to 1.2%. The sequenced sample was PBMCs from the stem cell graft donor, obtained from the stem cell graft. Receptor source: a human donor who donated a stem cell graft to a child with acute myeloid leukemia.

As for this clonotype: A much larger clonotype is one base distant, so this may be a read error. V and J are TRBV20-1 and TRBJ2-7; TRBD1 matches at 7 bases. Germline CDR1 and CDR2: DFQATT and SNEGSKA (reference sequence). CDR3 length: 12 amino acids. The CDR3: CSARDSSYEEYV. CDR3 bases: TGCAGTGCTCGGGACAGCTCCTACGAGGAGTACGTC.

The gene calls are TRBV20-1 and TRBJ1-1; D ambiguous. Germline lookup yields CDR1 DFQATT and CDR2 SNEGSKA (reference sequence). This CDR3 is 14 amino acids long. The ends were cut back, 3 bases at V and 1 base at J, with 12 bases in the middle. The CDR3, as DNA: TGCAGTGCTAGGGTCAGAGCAGGGAACACTGAAGCTTTCTTT. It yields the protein CSARVRAGNTEAFF.

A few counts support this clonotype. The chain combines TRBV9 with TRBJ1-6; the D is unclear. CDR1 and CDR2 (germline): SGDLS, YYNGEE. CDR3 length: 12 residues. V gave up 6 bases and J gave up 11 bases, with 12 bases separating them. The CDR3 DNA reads TGTGCCAGCACCGTGTCATGGGCACCCCTCCACTTT. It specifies CASTVSWAPLHF.

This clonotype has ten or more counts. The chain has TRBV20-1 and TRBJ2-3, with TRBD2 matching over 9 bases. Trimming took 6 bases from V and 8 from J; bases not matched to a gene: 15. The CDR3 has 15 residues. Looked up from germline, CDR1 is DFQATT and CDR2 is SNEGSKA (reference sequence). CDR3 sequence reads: CSASRLAGNTLTQYF. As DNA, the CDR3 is TGCAGTGCCAGCCGCCTAGCGGGGAATACCCTTACGCAGTATTTT.

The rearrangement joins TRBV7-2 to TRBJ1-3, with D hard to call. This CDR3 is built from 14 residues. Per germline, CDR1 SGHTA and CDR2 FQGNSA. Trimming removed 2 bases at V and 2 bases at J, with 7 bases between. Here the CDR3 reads CASSLNQAGNTIYF. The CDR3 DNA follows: TGTGCCAGCAGCTTAAATCAGGCTGGAAACACCATATATTTT.

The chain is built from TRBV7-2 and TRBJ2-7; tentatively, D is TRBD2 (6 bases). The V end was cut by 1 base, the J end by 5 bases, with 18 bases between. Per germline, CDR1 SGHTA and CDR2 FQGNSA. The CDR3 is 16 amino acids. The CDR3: CASSLERALGIHEQYF. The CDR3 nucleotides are TGTGCCAGCAGCTTAGAGCGGGCCTTGGGCATCCACGAGCAGTACTTC.

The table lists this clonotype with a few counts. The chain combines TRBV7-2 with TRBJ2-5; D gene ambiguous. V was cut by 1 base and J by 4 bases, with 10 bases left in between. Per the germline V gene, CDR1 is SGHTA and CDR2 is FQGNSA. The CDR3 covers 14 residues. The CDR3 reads CASSLGDRRETQYF. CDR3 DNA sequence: TGTGCCAGCAGCTTAGGCGACCGAAGAGAGACCCAGTACTTC.

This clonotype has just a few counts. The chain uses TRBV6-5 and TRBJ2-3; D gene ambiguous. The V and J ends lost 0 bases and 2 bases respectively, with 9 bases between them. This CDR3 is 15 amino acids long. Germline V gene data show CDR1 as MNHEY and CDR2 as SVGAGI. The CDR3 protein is CASSYSNSPTDTQYF. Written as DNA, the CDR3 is TGTGCCAGCAGTTACTCGAACAGCCCCACAGATACGCAGTATTTT.

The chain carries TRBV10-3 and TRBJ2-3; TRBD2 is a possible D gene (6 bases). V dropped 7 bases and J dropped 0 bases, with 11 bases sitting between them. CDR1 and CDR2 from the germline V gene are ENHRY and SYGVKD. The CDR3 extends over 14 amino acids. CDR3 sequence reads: CAIKIAESTDTQYF. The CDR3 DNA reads TGTGCCATCAAAATAGCGGAGAGCACAGATACGCAGTATTTT.

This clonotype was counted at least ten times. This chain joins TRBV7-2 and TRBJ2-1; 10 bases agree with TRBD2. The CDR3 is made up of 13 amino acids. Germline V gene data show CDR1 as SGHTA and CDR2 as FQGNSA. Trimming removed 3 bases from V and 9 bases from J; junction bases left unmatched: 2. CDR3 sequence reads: CASSLASGSEQFF. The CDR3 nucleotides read TGTGCCAGCAGCTTGGCTAGCGGGAGTGAGCAGTTCTTC.

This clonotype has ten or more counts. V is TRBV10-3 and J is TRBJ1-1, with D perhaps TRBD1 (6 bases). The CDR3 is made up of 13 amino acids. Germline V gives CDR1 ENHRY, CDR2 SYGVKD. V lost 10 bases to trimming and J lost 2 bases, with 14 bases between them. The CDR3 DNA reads TGTGCCAACCTAACAGGGAGAAACACTGAAGCTTTCTTT. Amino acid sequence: CANLTGRNTEAFF.

CDR3 protein: CASSEQGRAARYNQPQHF. For the CDR3, the DNA is TGTGCCAGCAGTGAACAAGGGAGGGCAGCCAGATACAATCAGCCCCAGCATTTT. The rearrangement joins TRBV6-1 to TRBJ1-5; no definite D call. Germline V lookup: CDR1 MNHNS, CDR2 SASEGT. Trimming took off 2 bases at V and 3 bases at J, with 20 bases between the two ends. The CDR3 is made up of 18 amino acids.

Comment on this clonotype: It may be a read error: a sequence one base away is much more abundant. CDR3 region: CASSLRQGQVDTQYF. The CDR3 nucleotides read TGTGCCAGCAGCTTACGACAGGGGCAGGTAGATACGCAGTATTTT. The chain couples TRBV7-2 to TRBJ2-3; TRBD1 matches at 8 bases. Trimming at V came to 2 bases and at J to 5 bases, leaving 6 bases not matched to a gene. This CDR3 region has 15 residues. Germline V CDR1 and CDR2: SGHTA, FQGNSA.

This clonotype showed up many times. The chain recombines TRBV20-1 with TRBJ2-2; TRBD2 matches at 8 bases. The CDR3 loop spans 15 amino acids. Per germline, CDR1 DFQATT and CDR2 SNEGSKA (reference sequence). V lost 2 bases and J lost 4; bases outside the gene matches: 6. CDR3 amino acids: CSARRGGASTGELFF. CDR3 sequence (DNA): TGCAGTGCTAGACGGGGGGGGGCGAGCACCGGGGAGCTGTTTTTT.

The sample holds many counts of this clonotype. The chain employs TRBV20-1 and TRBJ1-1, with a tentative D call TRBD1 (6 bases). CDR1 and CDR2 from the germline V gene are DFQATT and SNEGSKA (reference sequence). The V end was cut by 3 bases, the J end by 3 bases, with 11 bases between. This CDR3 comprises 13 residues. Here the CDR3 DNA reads TGCAGTGCTAGCACAGGGTTATACACTGAAGCTTTCTTT. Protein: CSASTGLYTEAFF.

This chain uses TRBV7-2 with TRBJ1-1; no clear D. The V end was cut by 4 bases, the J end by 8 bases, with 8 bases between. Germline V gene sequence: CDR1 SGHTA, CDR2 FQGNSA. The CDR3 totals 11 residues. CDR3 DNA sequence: TGTGCCAGCAGCTCTATAACCGAAGCTTTCTTT. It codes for CASSSITEAFF. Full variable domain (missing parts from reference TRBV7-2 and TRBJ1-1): GAGVSQSPSNKVTEKGKDVELRCDPISGHTALYWYRQSLGQGLEFLIYFQGNSAPDKSGLPSDRFSAERTGGSVSTLTIQRTQQEDSAVYLCASSSITEAFFGQGTRLTVV.

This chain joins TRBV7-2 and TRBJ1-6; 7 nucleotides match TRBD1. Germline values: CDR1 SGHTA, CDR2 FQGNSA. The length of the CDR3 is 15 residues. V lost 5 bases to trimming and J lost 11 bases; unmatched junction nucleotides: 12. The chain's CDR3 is CASSGTVMTSAPLHF. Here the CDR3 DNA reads TGTGCCAGCAGCGGGACAGTGATGACCTCGGCACCCCTCCACTTT.

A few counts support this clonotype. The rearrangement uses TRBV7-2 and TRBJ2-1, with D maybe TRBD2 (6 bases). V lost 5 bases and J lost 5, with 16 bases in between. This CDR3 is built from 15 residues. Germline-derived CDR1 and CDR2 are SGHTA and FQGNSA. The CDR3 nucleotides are TGTGCCAGCAGCCCCCCGGGGACTCTCCACAATGAGCAGTTCTTC. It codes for CASSPPGTLHNEQFF.

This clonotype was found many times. CDR3 protein: CSVVYSSGNTIYF. CDR3 DNA sequence: TGCAGCGTTGTGTACAGCTCTGGAAACACCATATATTTT. The chain uses TRBV29-1 and TRBJ1-3; D call uncertain. This CDR3 comprises 13 residues. V was clipped by 4 bases and J by 0 bases, with 7 bases between them. Germline lookup yields CDR1 SQVTM and CDR2 ANQGSEA.